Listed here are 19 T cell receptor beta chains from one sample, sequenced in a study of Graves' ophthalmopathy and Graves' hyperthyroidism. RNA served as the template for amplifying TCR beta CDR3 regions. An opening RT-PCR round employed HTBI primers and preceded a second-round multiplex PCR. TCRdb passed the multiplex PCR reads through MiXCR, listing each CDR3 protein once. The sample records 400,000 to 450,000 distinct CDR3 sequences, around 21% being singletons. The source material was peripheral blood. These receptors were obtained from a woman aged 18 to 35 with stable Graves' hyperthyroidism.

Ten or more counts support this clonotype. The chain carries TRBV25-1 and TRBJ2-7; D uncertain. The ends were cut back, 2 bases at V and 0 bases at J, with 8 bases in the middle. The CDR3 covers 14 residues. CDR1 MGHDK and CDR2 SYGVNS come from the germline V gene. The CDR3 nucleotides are TGTGCCAGCAGTGAAGATAACAGCTCCTACGAGCAGTACTTC. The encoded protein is CASSEDNSSYEQYF.

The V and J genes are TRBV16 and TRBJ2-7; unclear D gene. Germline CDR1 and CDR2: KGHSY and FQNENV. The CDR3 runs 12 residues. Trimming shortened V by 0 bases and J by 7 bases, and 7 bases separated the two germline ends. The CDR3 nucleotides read TGTGCCAGCAGCCAATCGGGTAGGGAGCAGTACTTC. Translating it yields CASSQSGREQYF.

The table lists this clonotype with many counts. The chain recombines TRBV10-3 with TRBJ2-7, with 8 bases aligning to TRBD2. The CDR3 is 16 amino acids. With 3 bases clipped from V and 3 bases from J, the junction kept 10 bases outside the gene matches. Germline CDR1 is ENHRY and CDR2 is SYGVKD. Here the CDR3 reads CAISENPAGANYEQYF. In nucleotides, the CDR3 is TGTGCCATCAGTGAAAACCCAGCGGGAGCGAACTACGAGCAGTACTTC.

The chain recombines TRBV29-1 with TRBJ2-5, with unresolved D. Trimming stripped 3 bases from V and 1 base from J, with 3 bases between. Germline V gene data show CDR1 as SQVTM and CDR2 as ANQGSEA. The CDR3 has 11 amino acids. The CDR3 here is CSVEPQETQYF. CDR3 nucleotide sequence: TGCAGCGTTGAGCCCCAAGAGACCCAGTACTTC. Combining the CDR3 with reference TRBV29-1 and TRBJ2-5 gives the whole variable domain SAVISQKPSRDICQRGTSLTIQCQVDSQVTMMFWYRQQPGQSLTLIATANQGSEATYESGFVIDKFPISRPNLTFSTLTVSNMSPEDSSIYLCSVEPQETQYFGPGTRLLVL.

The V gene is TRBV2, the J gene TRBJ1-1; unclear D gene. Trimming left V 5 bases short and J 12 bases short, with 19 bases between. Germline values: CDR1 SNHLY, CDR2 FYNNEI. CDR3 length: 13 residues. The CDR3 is CASSLLDGLKPFF. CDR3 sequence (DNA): TGTGCCAGCAGTCTCTTGGACGGCCTGAAACCTTTCTTT.

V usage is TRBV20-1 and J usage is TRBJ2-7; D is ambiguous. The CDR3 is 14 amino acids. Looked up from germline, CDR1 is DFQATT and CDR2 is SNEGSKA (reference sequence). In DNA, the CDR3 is TGCAGCTTATATCATATGCTGTCCTCCTACGAGCAGTACTTC. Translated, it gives CSLYHMLSSYEQYF.

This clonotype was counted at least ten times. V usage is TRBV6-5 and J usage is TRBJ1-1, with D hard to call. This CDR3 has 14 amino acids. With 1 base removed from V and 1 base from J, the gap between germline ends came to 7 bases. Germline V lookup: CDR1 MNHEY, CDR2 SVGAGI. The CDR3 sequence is CASSYFGPNTEAFF. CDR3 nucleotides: TGTGCCAGCAGTTACTTTGGGCCGAACACTGAAGCTTTCTTT.

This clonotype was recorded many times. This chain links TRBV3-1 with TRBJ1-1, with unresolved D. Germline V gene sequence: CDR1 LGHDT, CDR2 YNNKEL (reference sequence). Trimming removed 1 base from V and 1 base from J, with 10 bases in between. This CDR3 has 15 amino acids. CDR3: CASSQAARRNTEAFF. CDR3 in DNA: TGTGCCAGCAGCCAAGCAGCTAGACGGAACACTGAAGCTTTCTTT. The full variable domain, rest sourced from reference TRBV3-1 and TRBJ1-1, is DTAVSQTPKYLVTQMGNDKSIKCEQNLGHDTMYWYKQDSKKFLKIMFSYNNKELIINETVPNRFSPKSPDKAHLNLHINSLELGDSAVYFCASSQAARRNTEAFFGQGTRLTVV.

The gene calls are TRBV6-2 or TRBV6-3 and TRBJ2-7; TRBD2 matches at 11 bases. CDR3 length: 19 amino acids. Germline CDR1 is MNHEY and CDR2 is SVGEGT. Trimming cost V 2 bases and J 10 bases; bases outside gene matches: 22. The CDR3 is CASSYTLSLPGLAEAPQYF. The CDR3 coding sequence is TGTGCCAGCAGTTACACGCTCAGCCTACCGGGACTAGCGGAGGCCCCTCAGTACTTC.

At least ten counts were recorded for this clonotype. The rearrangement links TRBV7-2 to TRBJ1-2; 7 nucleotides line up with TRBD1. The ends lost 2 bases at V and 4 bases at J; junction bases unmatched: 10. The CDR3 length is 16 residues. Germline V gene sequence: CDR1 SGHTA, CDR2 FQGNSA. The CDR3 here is CASSLRPGTAVYGYTF. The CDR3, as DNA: TGTGCCAGCAGCTTACGTCCTGGGACAGCGGTCTATGGCTACACCTTC.

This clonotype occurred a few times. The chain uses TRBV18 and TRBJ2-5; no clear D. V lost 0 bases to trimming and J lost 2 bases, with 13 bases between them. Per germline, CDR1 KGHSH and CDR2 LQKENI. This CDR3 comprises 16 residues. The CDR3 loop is CASSPPNSNPQETQYF. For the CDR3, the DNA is TGTGCCAGCTCACCACCGAACAGCAACCCTCAAGAGACCCAGTACTTC.

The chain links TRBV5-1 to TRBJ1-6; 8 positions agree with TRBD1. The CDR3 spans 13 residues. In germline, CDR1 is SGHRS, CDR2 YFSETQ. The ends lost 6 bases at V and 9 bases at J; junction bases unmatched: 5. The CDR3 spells CASTTGEGSPLHF. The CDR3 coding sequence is TGCGCCAGCACGACAGGGGAAGGTTCACCCCTCCACTTT.

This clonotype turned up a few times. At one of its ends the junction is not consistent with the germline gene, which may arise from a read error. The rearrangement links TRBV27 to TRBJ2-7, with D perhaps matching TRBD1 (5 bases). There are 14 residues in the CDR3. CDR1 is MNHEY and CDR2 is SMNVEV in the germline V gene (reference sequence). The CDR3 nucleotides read TGTGCCAGCAGTCCATACAGACAGCCCTACGAGCAGTGCTTC. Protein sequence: CASSPYRQPYEQCF.

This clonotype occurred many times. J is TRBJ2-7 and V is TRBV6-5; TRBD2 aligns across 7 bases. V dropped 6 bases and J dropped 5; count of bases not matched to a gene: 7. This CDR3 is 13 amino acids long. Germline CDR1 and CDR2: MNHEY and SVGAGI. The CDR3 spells CASRPPGGDEQYF. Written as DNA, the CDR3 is TGTGCCAGCAGGCCTCCGGGAGGCGACGAGCAGTACTTC.

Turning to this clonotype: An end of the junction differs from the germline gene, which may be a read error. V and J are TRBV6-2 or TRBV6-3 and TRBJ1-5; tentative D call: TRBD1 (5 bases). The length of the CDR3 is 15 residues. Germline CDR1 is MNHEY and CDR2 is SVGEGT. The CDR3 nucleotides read TGTGCCAACAGTTACTCCTCGGGGGTTGGTCAGCCCCAGCATTTT. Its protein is CANSYSSGVGQPQHF.

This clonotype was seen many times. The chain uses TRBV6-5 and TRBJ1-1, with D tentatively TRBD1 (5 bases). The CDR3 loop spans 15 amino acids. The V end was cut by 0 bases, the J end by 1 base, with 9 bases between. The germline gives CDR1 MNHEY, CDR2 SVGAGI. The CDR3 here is CASSYSGGSNTEAFF. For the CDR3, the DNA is TGTGCCAGCAGTTACTCTGGGGGATCGAACACTGAAGCTTTCTTT.

The CDR3 DNA is TGTGCCAGCAGTTATGGGCCGAGGTTGGGGGGCGGTGAAGCTTTCTTT. Amino acid sequence: CASSYGPRLGGGEAFF. The rearrangement uses TRBV6-2 or TRBV6-3 and TRBJ1-1; perhaps TRBD1 as D (6 bases). Germline CDR1 and CDR2: MNHEY and SVGEGT. This CDR3 contains 16 residues. Trimming pared 3 bases from V and 7 bases from J, leaving 21 bases between.

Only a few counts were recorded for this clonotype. CDR3 nucleotides: TGTGCCAGCCGCTACAGGGGCCCTCGAATCTCCTATAATTCACCCCTCCACTTT. This encodes CASRYRGPRISYNSPLHF. V and J are TRBV11-2 and TRBJ1-6; 7 nucleotides agree with TRBD1. J lost 0 bases, V lost 8 bases, and 13 bases had no gene match. Germline CDR1 SGHAT, CDR2 FQNNGV. The CDR3 length is 18 residues.

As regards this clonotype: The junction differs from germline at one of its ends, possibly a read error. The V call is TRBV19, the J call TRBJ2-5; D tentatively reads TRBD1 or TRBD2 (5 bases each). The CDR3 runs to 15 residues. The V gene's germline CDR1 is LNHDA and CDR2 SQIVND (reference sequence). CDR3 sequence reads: CASTIGSGLEETQYF. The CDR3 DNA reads TGTGCCAGTACTATAGGTTCGGGGCTCGAAGAGACCCAGTACTTC.